Below are 31 T cell receptor beta chains sequenced from a single sample in a study of control samples from healthy donors and cancer patients. TCRdb's table, derived via immunoSEQ multiplex PCR, lists solely in-frame clones and lacks some. In the table there are tens of thousands of clones, 80% to 95% of which are singletons. The sequencing sample was made of PBMCs. The receptors were sampled from a woman aged 40 to 49 with lung cancer.

V and J are TRBV6-5 and TRBJ2-1; 16 bases map to TRBD2. The length of the CDR3 is 15 residues. Per germline, CDR1 MNHEY and CDR2 SVGAGI. V was clipped by 11 bases and J by 7 bases; unmatched bases: 8. This chain's CDR3 is CAGTSGGAGENEQFF. CDR3 DNA: TGTGCCGGGACTAGCGGGGGGGCCGGGGAGAATGAGCAGTTCTTC.

The gene calls are TRBV6-5 and TRBJ2-7, with 8 bases identical to TRBD1. Germline V gene lookup returns CDR1 MNHEY and CDR2 SVGAGI. The CDR3 sequence is 14 residues long. Germline trimming cut 3 bases from V and 1 base from J; bases unmatched to any gene: 2. Here the CDR3 reads CASSYDRGSYEQYF. CDR3 sequence (DNA): TGTGCCAGCAGTTATGACAGGGGATCCTACGAGCAGTACTTC.

The chain links TRBV19 to TRBJ1-6; 8 nucleotides line up with TRBD1. The CDR3 is 16 amino acids. The V gene end was trimmed by 5 bases and the J gene end by 13 bases; junction bases not matched to a gene: 16. CDR1 LNHDA and CDR2 SQIVND come from the germline V gene (reference sequence). The CDR3 DNA follows: TGTGCCAGTAGTCCGTGGACAGGGAGAACGGGGTATCCCCTCCACTTT. It translates to CASSPWTGRTGYPLHF.

This chain links TRBV19 with TRBJ1-2; 7 positions match TRBD1. Germline V gives CDR1 LNHDA, CDR2 SQIVND (reference sequence). With 3 bases clipped from V and 2 bases from J, the junction kept 6 bases outside the gene matches. The CDR3 consists of 15 residues. CDR3 in amino acids: CASSMGTRGNYGYTF. The CDR3 coding sequence is TGTGCCAGTAGTATGGGAACCAGGGGGAACTATGGCTACACCTTC.

Comments on this clone: Other DNA sequences in this specimen translate into the identical CDR3. The chain uses TRBV5-1 and TRBJ1-1; 8 nucleotides align to TRBD1. V trimming: 2 bases; J trimming: 5 bases; junction bases outside the gene matches: 5. Germline values: CDR1 SGHRS, CDR2 YFSETQ. The CDR3 has 14 amino acids. Here the CDR3 DNA reads TGCGCCAGCAGCTTAGGACAGGGAGAAACTGAAGCTTTCTTT. Translated: CASSLGQGETEAFF.

The chain combines TRBV30 with TRBJ1-1; no firm D call. V lost 0 bases, J lost 1 base, and 6 bases lay in between. CDR1 and CDR2 (germline): GTSNPN, SVGIG (reference sequence). The CDR3 is 13 residues long. CDR3 sequence: CAWSVPGNTEAFF. In nucleotides, the CDR3 is TGTGCCTGGAGTGTACCAGGGAACACTGAAGCTTTCTTT.

The chain uses TRBV9 and TRBJ2-2; TRBD1 aligns across 7 bases. Germline lookup yields CDR1 SGDLS and CDR2 YYNGEE. The CDR3 length is 13 residues. The ends lost 3 bases at V and 6 bases at J; junction bases unmatched: 2. CDR3 sequence (DNA): TGTGCCAGCAGCGACGGACAGGCCGGGGAGCTGTTTTTT. This encodes CASSDGQAGELFF.

This clone was seen a few times. The V and J genes are TRBV9 and TRBJ1-1; maybe TRBD1 (5 bases). This CDR3 comprises 13 residues. Looked up from germline, CDR1 is SGDLS and CDR2 is YYNGEE. V lost 3 bases and J lost 1, with 7 bases in between. For the CDR3, the DNA is TGTGCCAGCAGCGCCGGACAGAACACTGAAGCTTTCTTT. Its translation: CASSAGQNTEAFF.

The chain recombines TRBV27 with TRBJ1-6, with 7 bases identical to TRBD1. This CDR3 comprises 17 residues. Germline loops: CDR1 MNHEY, CDR2 SMNVEV (reference sequence). The V and J ends lost 0 bases and 10 bases, in that order; junction bases with no gene match: 12. The CDR3 DNA follows: TGTGCCAGCAGTTTATCGTACCGGCAGGGGGTAGGGTCACCCCTCCACTTT. It encodes CASSLSYRQGVGSPLHF.

This rearrangement joins TRBV5-6 to TRBJ1-1; a possible D gene is TRBD1 (5 bases). The CDR3 runs to 14 residues. Germline CDR1 and CDR2: SGHDT and YYEEEE. Trimming took 3 bases from V and 1 from J, leaving 10 bases between them. CDR3 sequence: CASSSGTANTEAFF. CDR3 nucleotide sequence: TGTGCCAGCAGCTCCGGGACGGCGAACACTGAAGCTTTCTTT.

This sequence joins TRBV19 and TRBJ1-1; 8 bases align to TRBD1. There are 14 residues in the CDR3. V dropped 3 bases and J dropped 11; count of bases not matched to a gene: 11. Germline V gene data show CDR1 as LNHDA and CDR2 as SQIVND (reference sequence). The CDR3 coding sequence is TGTGCCAGTAGTATCCCCCAGGGGGCGAGGACGGCTTTCTTT. Translation gives CASSIPQGARTAFF.

V usage is TRBV27 and J usage is TRBJ1-1; D possibly corresponds to TRBD1 (5 bases). Per germline, CDR1 MNHEY and CDR2 SMNVEV (reference sequence). The V and J ends lost 4 bases and 5 bases respectively, with 17 bases between them. The CDR3 consists of 15 residues. For the CDR3, the DNA is TGTGCCAGCAGTTCCTCCGAGGGGAGGCGGACTGAAGCTTTCTTT. It translates to CASSSSEGRRTEAFF.

This clone was recorded a few times. The V and J genes are TRBV28 and TRBJ1-5; D is perhaps TRBD1 (6 bases). V was pared by 7 bases and J by 5 bases, with 15 bases between. CDR1 and CDR2 (germline): MDHEN, SYDVKM. The CDR3 covers 14 residues. The CDR3 region is CASTLGGQHQPQHF. The CDR3 region has the DNA TGTGCCAGCACCTTAGGGGGTCAACATCAGCCCCAGCATTTT.

This chain links TRBV19 with TRBJ1-5; TRBD1 might be the D (5 bases). Looked up from germline, CDR1 is LNHDA and CDR2 is SQIVND (reference sequence). The CDR3 totals 17 residues. Trimming took off 7 bases at V and 0 bases at J, with 19 bases between the two ends. DNA for the CDR3: TGTGCCAGTATCGGGGGGAGCCCCCTTTATAGCAATCAGCCCCAGCATTTT. Translation: CASIGGSPLYSNQPQHF.

This chain links TRBV6-5 with TRBJ1-2, with D possibly being TRBD1 (6 bases). V dropped 11 bases and J dropped 3 bases, with 13 bases sitting between them. Germline values: CDR1 MNHEY, CDR2 SVGAGI. This CDR3 is 12 amino acids long. The CDR3 coding sequence is TGTGCCGCGCTGGGGGCAGACTATGGCTACACCTTC. It translates to CAALGADYGYTF.

The gene calls are TRBV7-8 and TRBJ1-5; weak D call: TRBD1 (6 bases). The CDR3 covers 16 residues. V lost 4 bases, J lost 5 bases, and 18 bases lay in between. The V gene's germline CDR1 is SGHVS and CDR2 FQNEAQ. The CDR3 here is CASSSRFGEGDQPQHF. Here the CDR3 DNA reads TGTGCCAGCAGCTCCCGTTTCGGGGAGGGGGATCAGCCCCAGCATTTT. The full variable domain, rest sourced from reference TRBV7-8 and TRBJ1-5, is GAGVSQSPRYKVAKRGQDVALRCDPISGHVSLFWYQQALGQGPEFLTYFQNEAQLDKSGLPSDRFFAERPEGSVSTLKIQRTQQEDSAVYLCASSSRFGEGDQPQHFGDGTRLSIL.

This chain joins TRBV27 and TRBJ1-2; no clear D. The V and J ends lost 0 bases and 1 base respectively, with 12 bases between them. CDR3 length: 16 amino acids. Germline V gene sequence: CDR1 MNHEY, CDR2 SMNVEV (reference sequence). This CDR3 reads CASSLSMADYNYGYTF. The CDR3 DNA reads TGTGCCAGCAGTTTATCGATGGCGGATTATAACTATGGCTACACCTTC.

The chain recombines TRBV5-6 with TRBJ1-1; 8 nucleotides align to TRBD1. The trim removed 3 bases at V and 6 bases at J, leaving 7 bases unmatched. CDR3 length: 14 residues. In germline, CDR1 is SGHDT, CDR2 YYEEEE. This CDR3 reads CASSWDRTIPEAFF. CDR3 sequence (DNA): TGTGCCAGCAGCTGGGACAGGACGATCCCTGAAGCTTTCTTT. The whole variable domain, remainder taken from reference TRBV5-6 and TRBJ1-1, is DAGVTQSPTHLIKTRGQQVTLRCSPKSGHDTVSWYQQALGQGPQFIFQYYEEEERQRGNFPDRFSGHQFPNYSSELNVNALLLGDSALYLCASSWDRTIPEAFFGQGTRLTVV.

The chain has TRBV3-1 (or the pseudogene TRBV3-2) and TRBJ2-2, with 14 bases matching TRBD2. J gave up 10 bases and V 2 bases, and 3 bases lay outside the gene matches. The germline V gene encodes CDR1 LGHDT and CDR2 YNNKEL (reference sequence). The CDR3 runs to 15 residues. CDR3 DNA: TGTGCCAGCAGCCAACCGACTAGCGGGGGGGCGGAGCTGTTTTTT. Translation gives CASSQPTSGGAELFF.

The chain has TRBV6-2 or TRBV6-3 and TRBJ2-1; TRBD2 matches at 7 bases. The trim removed 4 bases at V and 10 bases at J, leaving 7 bases unmatched. The CDR3 consists of 13 residues. Looked up from germline, CDR1 is MNHEY and CDR2 is SVGEGT. The CDR3 is CASSLGPAGEQFF. Here the CDR3 DNA reads TGTGCCAGCAGTTTGGGGCCAGCGGGGGAGCAGTTCTTC.

V usage is TRBV18 and J usage is TRBJ2-3; D tentatively reads TRBD1 or TRBD2 (5 bases each). The CDR3 covers 14 residues. The V and J ends lost 0 bases and 9 bases respectively, with 13 bases between them. Germline-derived CDR1 and CDR2 are KGHSH and LQKENI. The CDR3 here is CASSPPTNRDTQYF. The CDR3 DNA reads TGTGCCAGCTCACCACCTACGAACCGGGACACGCAGTATTTT.

This clone was detected once. J is TRBJ2-7 and V is TRBV27; TRBD1 matches at 8 bases. This CDR3 has 16 residues. CDR1 and CDR2 (germline): MNHEY, SMNVEV (reference sequence). The J segment lost 3 bases and the V segment lost 5 bases, leaving 12 bases of the junction unmatched. This chain's CDR3 is CASSLRQGSTFYEQYF. For the CDR3, the DNA is TGTGCCAGCAGTCTTCGACAGGGGTCCACCTTCTACGAGCAGTACTTC.

The table lists this clone with a count of one. This rearrangement joins TRBV28 to TRBJ1-5, with TRBD1 as a possible D gene (6 bases). CDR1 is MDHEN, CDR2 SYDVKM, per germline. This CDR3 comprises 15 residues. Deletions cut 4 bases from V and 2 bases from J, with 12 bases between. CDR3: CASSSPGGGNQPQHF. The CDR3 bases are TGTGCCAGCAGTTCACCCGGGGGCGGCAATCAGCCCCAGCATTTT.

CDR3 residues: CASSAILTMNTEAFF. The CDR3 coding sequence is TGTGCCAGCAGCGCTATTCTGACAATGAACACTGAAGCTTTCTTT. The rearrangement links TRBV7-9 to TRBJ1-1, with D uncertain. CDR3 length equals 15 residues. V lost 5 bases to trimming and J lost 0 bases, with 13 bases between them. Looked up from germline, CDR1 is SEHNR and CDR2 is FQNEAQ (reference sequence).

This chain links TRBV7-6 with TRBJ1-1; D is perhaps TRBD1 (6 bases). Between the trimmed V and J ends, which lost 5 bases and 10 bases, there was a span of 20 bases. There are 14 residues in the CDR3. The V gene's germline CDR1 is SGHVS and CDR2 FNYEAQ. CDR3 in amino acids: CASSPGAPLWVAFF. CDR3 bases: TGTGCCAGCAGCCCAGGGGCACCCCTTTGGGTAGCTTTCTTT.

This rearrangement joins TRBV10-1 to TRBJ1-5, with D tentatively TRBD1 (6 bases). Germline CDR1 is WNHNN and CDR2 is SYGVQD (reference sequence). Deletions cut 5 bases from V and 9 bases from J, with 20 bases between. The CDR3 contains 15 residues. The CDR3 is CASSPQQGPLPPQHF. CDR3 bases: TGCGCCAGCAGTCCACAACAGGGCCCGTTACCGCCCCAGCATTTT.

This sequence joins TRBV28 and TRBJ1-2, with D possibly matching TRBD1 (6 bases). Germline V gene lookup returns CDR1 MDHEN and CDR2 SYDVKM. CDR3 length: 14 amino acids. The ends were cut back, 6 bases at V and 4 bases at J, with 15 bases in the middle. CDR3 protein: CASSARGGGYGYTF. The CDR3 DNA reads TGTGCCAGCAGCGCGAGAGGGGGAGGCTATGGCTACACCTTC.

This clone was counted once. V usage is TRBV11-2 and J usage is TRBJ1-5; D is unclear. The CDR3 spans 14 residues. CDR1 SGHAT and CDR2 FQNNGV come from the germline V gene. The V gene lost 1 base and the J gene lost 6 bases, with 10 bases spanning the gap. Written as DNA, the CDR3 is TGTGCCAGCAGCTTAGGGGGAGAGAGTCAGCCCCAGCATTTT. The encoded protein is CASSLGGESQPQHF.

CDR3 loop: CASSLGGGGWSNQPQHF. The CDR3 coding sequence is TGTGCCAGCAGTTTGGGGGGAGGGGGCTGGAGCAATCAGCCCCAGCATTTT. The chain carries TRBV28 and TRBJ1-5; TRBD1 matches 7 bases. J was trimmed by 1 base and V by 3 bases; bases with no gene match: 9. The germline CDR1 and CDR2 sequences are MDHEN and SYDVKM. This CDR3 has 17 residues.

This chain joins TRBV12-5 and TRBJ1-1; D gene unclear. The CDR3 is 13 amino acids. Between the trimmed V and J ends, which lost 7 bases and 7 bases, there was a span of 16 bases. Germline V gene sequence: CDR1 LGHNT, CDR2 FRNRAP. CDR3 residues: CASAVRGQSEAFF. In DNA, the CDR3 is TGTGCTAGTGCCGTGCGAGGGCAGAGTGAAGCTTTCTTT. Together with reference TRBV12-5 and TRBJ1-1, the CDR3 gives the full variable domain: DARVTQTPRHKVTEMGQEVTMRCQPILGHNTVFWYRQTMMQGLELLAYFRNRAPLDDSGMPKDRFSAEMPDATLATLKIQPSEPRDSAVYFCASAVRGQSEAFFGQGTRLTVV.

The CDR3 region is CASTHEGGTGELFF. CDR3 sequence (DNA): TGTGCCAGCACCCACGAGGGGGGCACCGGGGAGCTGTTTTTT. This chain links TRBV6-5 with TRBJ2-2; D possibly matches TRBD1 or TRBD2 (6 bases each). The CDR3 runs to 14 residues. Between the trimmed V and J ends, which lost 7 bases and 4 bases, there was a span of 13 bases. The V gene's germline CDR1 is MNHEY and CDR2 SVGAGI.